This T cell receptor beta chain was captured in a study of immune cell composition in non-small cell lung cancer. General study points: Tumour-associated clones >0.5% occurred in approximately 32% of adenocarcinomas, 75% of squamous. Lung squamous cell carcinoma tumours had significantly higher top 10 clone scores and productive clonality than lung adenocarcinoma. Smoking pack-years did not significantly correlate with tumour TCR-beta clonality.

TCRdb's table, derived via immunoSEQ multiplex PCR, lists solely in-frame clones and lacks some. The data hold about 2,000 clones, with 55% to 75% observed a single time. The germline gives CDR1 SGHAT, CDR2 FQNNGV. The CDR3 extends over 16 amino acids. The ends were cut back, 4 bases at V and 6 bases at J, with 16 bases in the middle. On this clone: Its specificity is not known.

What was sequenced was lung tumor tissue. The clonotype originates from a human donor with non-small cell lung cancer. This chain uses TRBV11-2 with TRBJ1-6; tentatively, D is TRBD1 (6 bases). The DNA of the CDR3 is TGTGCCAGCAGCTCCCACCGGGAAGGGGGTAATTCACCCCTCCACTTT. This sequence encodes CASSSHREGGNSPLHF.